The 26 T cell receptor beta chains given below trace back to one sample, sequenced in a study of CD8 T cells in ankylosing spondylitis. Points from the study as a whole: Blood of patients with ankylosing spondylitis appeared to be characterized by a TCR beta motif of 8 or 9 highly homologous variants.

No cognate antigen is known for these TCRs. TCRdb processed the 5' RACE reads anew with MiXCR; each CDR3 protein has one entry. The sample records 350,000 or so distinct CDR3 sequences, roughly 8% being singletons. Sequences were obtained from blood, either unsorted or a sorted T cell fraction (not recorded which). These receptors all come from a male donor with ankylosing spondylitis.

This clonotype has a handful of counts. The chain uses TRBV27 and TRBJ1-1; D gene unclear. The CDR3 loop spans 14 amino acids. Trimming took 5 bases from V and 3 from J, leaving 13 bases between them. Germline V gene sequence: CDR1 MNHEY, CDR2 SMNVEV (reference sequence). In DNA form, the CDR3 reads TGTGCCAGCAGTCCCCAGAGGGCTTACACTGAAGCTTTCTTT. Protein: CASSPQRAYTEAFF.

This clonotype appeared many times. The DNA of the CDR3 is TGCGCCAGCAGCGAGGGAGGGAACACTGAAGCTTTCTTT. It specifies CASSEGGNTEAFF. The chain carries TRBV5-1 and TRBJ1-1; no reliable D call. Germline values: CDR1 SGHRS, CDR2 YFSETQ. This CDR3 is 13 amino acids long. V lost 4 bases, J lost 1 base, and 8 bases lay in between.

This clonotype was seen more than once but under ten times. V is TRBV7-8 and J is TRBJ2-3; D remains unclear. Germline-derived CDR1 and CDR2 are SGHVS and FQNEAQ. The CDR3 runs 13 residues. V lost 5 bases to trimming and J lost 14 bases, with 20 bases between them. The CDR3: CASSTPPGPPRYF. The DNA for the CDR3 is TGTGCCAGCAGCACCCCACCGGGCCCCCCTCGGTATTTT.

In its sample, this clonotype was seen a few times. The rearrangement links TRBV4-2 to TRBJ2-1, with D perhaps TRBD1 or TRBD2 (5 bases each). Per the germline V gene, CDR1 is LGHNA and CDR2 is YNFKEQ. V lost 3 bases to trimming and J lost 4 bases, with 13 bases between them. The CDR3 extends over 15 amino acids. The CDR3 DNA reads as TGTGCCAGCAGCCAGGGACGGATAGAGTACAATGAGCAGTTCTTC. Translating gives CASSQGRIEYNEQFF.

This clonotype was seen many times. The chain uses TRBV12-5 and TRBJ2-3, with D unclear. V lost 4 bases and J 4 bases, leaving 9 bases between the germline ends. This CDR3 comprises 13 residues. Per germline, CDR1 LGHNT and CDR2 FRNRAP. CDR3 sequence: CASGYGSSDTQYF. The CDR3, as DNA: TGTGCTAGTGGTTATGGTTCTTCAGATACGCAGTATTTT.

Comments on this clonotype: An end of the junction differs from the germline gene, which may be a read error. The rearrangement joins TRBV7-9 to TRBJ1-1, with TRBD1 matching over 8 bases. Per germline, CDR1 SEHNR and CDR2 FQNEAQ (reference sequence). CDR3 size: 15 residues. CDR3 region: CASSLSRTGNSEAFF. DNA for the CDR3: TGTGCCAGCAGCTTGTCCCGGACAGGGAACTCTGAAGCTTTCTTT.

The chain couples TRBV20-1 to TRBJ2-3; TRBD1 matches at 9 bases. Germline CDR1 is DFQATT and CDR2 is SNEGSKA (reference sequence). The CDR3 has 17 residues. V shed 6 bases and J 1 base; nucleotides not matched to a gene: 14. The CDR3 DNA sequence: TGCAGTGCCACGGACAGGGGTCTCCCTAGGGGCACAGATACGCAGTATTTT. As protein: CSATDRGLPRGTDTQYF.

The chain uses TRBV7-3 and TRBJ2-3, with D perhaps assigned TRBD1 or TRBD2 (6 bases each). The CDR3 is made up of 15 amino acids. Germline assignment: CDR1 SGHTA and CDR2 FQGTGA. V was shortened by 5 bases and J by 0 bases, with 12 bases between the two germline ends. CDR3 amino acids: CASSIGGGSTDTQYF. The CDR3, as DNA: TGTGCCAGCAGCATCGGGGGCGGGAGCACAGATACGCAGTATTTT.

In this sample, this clonotype turned up a few times. A junction boundary mismatches the germline segment, possibly from a read error. V and J are TRBV6-1 and TRBJ2-1; a possible D gene is TRBD2 (6 bases). Germline CDR1 and CDR2: MNHNS and SASEGT. The CDR3 contains 14 residues. CDR3 nucleotide sequence: TGTGCCAGCAGTGTAACTAGCACAGGCAATGAGCAGCTCTTC. As protein: CASSVTSTGNEQLF.

This clonotype has a handful of counts. The V gene is TRBV11-2, the J gene TRBJ2-1, with unresolved D. Germline CDR1 is SGHAT and CDR2 is FQNNGV. The CDR3 contains 15 residues. V gave up 1 base and J gave up 0 bases, with 7 bases separating them. This chain's CDR3 is CASSLAWGSYNEQFF. The DNA for the CDR3 is TGTGCCAGCAGCTTAGCGTGGGGCTCCTACAATGAGCAGTTCTTC. The complete variable domain, with remaining parts taken from reference TRBV11-2 and TRBJ2-1, reads EAGVAQSPRYKIIEKRQSVAFWCNPISGHATLYWYQQILGQGPKLLIQFQNNGVVDDSQLPKDRFSAERLKGVDSTLKIQPAKLEDSAVYLCASSLAWGSYNEQFFGPGTRLTVL.

This clonotype was seen many times. Written as DNA, the CDR3 is TGTGCCAGCAGCTTAGTAGCTAGCGGGTCCGAGCAGTACTTC. This sequence encodes CASSLVASGSEQYF. This chain links TRBV7-2 with TRBJ2-7; 8 bases are shared with TRBD2. Germline V CDR1 and CDR2: SGHTA, FQGNSA. The CDR3 has 14 amino acids. V shed 1 base, J shed 6 bases, and the junction held 5 bases outside the gene matches.

This clonotype was detected once. One end of the junction fails to match germline, which may point to a read error. The J gene is TRBJ2-3, the V gene TRBV24-1, with 16 nucleotides matching TRBD2. Germline V gene lookup returns CDR1 KGHDR and CDR2 SFDVKD. The CDR3 totals 21 residues. The CDR3 protein is CAASELTPGLAGGTLRDTQYF. Here the CDR3 DNA reads TGTGCCGCCAGTGAGCTAACTCCGGGACTAGCGGGAGGGACCCTACGGGATACGCAGTATTTT.

Only one count was recorded for this clonotype. One end of the junction fails to match germline, which may point to a read error. The chain joins TRBV19 to TRBJ1-1, with D maybe TRBD1 (5 bases). The CDR3 has 15 residues. The germline gives CDR1 LNHDA, CDR2 SQIVND (reference sequence). The CDR3 coding sequence is TGTGCCAGTAGTACGCACGGTAGGGGCGTCACTGAAGCTTACTTT. Encoded protein: CASSTHGRGVTEAYF.

This clonotype was observed a handful of times. The chain couples TRBV20-1 to TRBJ1-5; D remains unclear. The germline V and J ends were trimmed by 5 bases and 1 base, with 24 bases remaining between them. This CDR3 is built from 18 residues. CDR1 is DFQATT, CDR2 SNEGSKA, per germline (reference sequence). CDR3 nucleotides: TGCAGTGCTTACCCGGATTGGCTCAAAAGGGAAAGCAATCAGCCCCAGCATTTT. Translating it yields CSAYPDWLKRESNQPQHF.

This clonotype was counted at least ten times. The chain couples TRBV29-1 to TRBJ2-3; 10 bases agree with TRBD2. Trimming took 5 bases from V and 3 from J; bases not matched to a gene: 2. CDR1 SQVTM and CDR2 ANQGSEA come from the germline V gene. The CDR3 has 13 residues. CDR3 protein: CSVSGRATDTQYF. Written as DNA, the CDR3 is TGCAGCGTTAGCGGGAGGGCAACAGATACGCAGTATTTT.

This clonotype has only a few counts. V and J are TRBV6-6 and TRBJ2-1, with 9 bases aligning to TRBD2. Germline CDR1 and CDR2: MNHNY and SVGAGI (reference sequence). This CDR3 spans 13 amino acids. Germline trimming cut 7 bases from V and 15 bases from J; bases unmatched to any gene: 13. The DNA for the CDR3 is TGTGCCAGCATCTCCGTTGCGGGAGGGCTTCGGTTCTTC. It specifies CASISVAGGLRFF.

This clonotype was recorded at least ten times. The CDR3 is CSVNRVNTEAFF. CDR3 in DNA: TGCAGCGTGAACAGAGTGAACACTGAAGCTTTCTTT. V and J are TRBV29-1 and TRBJ1-1; D is undetermined. V lost 6 bases and J 0 bases, leaving 8 bases between the germline ends. This CDR3 is built from 12 residues. In germline, CDR1 is SQVTM, CDR2 ANQGSEA.

The chain uses TRBV4-2 and TRBJ2-1; D is ambiguous. Trimming cost V 0 bases and J 8 bases, with 8 bases left between them. This CDR3 comprises 13 residues. Germline lookup yields CDR1 LGHNA and CDR2 YNFKEQ. CDR3 residues: CASSQEVYDEQFF. DNA for the CDR3: TGTGCCAGCAGCCAAGAAGTATACGATGAGCAGTTCTTC.

The rearrangement uses TRBV4-3 and TRBJ2-2; D might be TRBD1 or TRBD2, each matching 5 bases. Germline assignment: CDR1 LGHNA and CDR2 YSLEER. V was shortened by 0 bases and J by 4 bases, with 12 bases between the two germline ends. CDR3 length equals 16 residues. DNA for the CDR3: TGCGCCAGCAGCCAAGATCAGGGTAGCGCCACCGGGGAGCTGTTTTTT. This gives the protein CASSQDQGSATGELFF.

This clonotype occurred many times. The rearrangement joins TRBV28 to TRBJ1-1; D not resolved. The germline CDR1 and CDR2 sequences are MDHEN and SYDVKM. The CDR3 spans 13 residues. The V end was cut by 3 bases, the J end by 1 base, with 6 bases between. The CDR3 region has the DNA TGTGCCAGCAGTTTGTTACAGAACACTGAAGCTTTCTTT. Amino acids: CASSLLQNTEAFF.

The V gene is TRBV5-1, the J gene TRBJ2-7, with 10 bases lining up with TRBD2. Trimming at V came to 3 bases and at J to 5 bases, leaving 5 bases not matched to a gene. Germline values: CDR1 SGHRS, CDR2 YFSETQ. The CDR3 sequence is 14 residues long. In nucleotides, the CDR3 is TGCGCCAGCAGCTCGACTAGCGGGTCAGACGAGCAGTACTTC. It codes for CASSSTSGSDEQYF.

The gene calls are TRBV28 and TRBJ2-1; D gene uncertain. The length of the CDR3 is 15 residues. V shed 2 bases and J shed 3 bases, with 11 bases lying between them. Germline V gives CDR1 MDHEN, CDR2 SYDVKM. The CDR3 is CASSLRSEIYNEQFF. The CDR3 nucleotides are TGTGCCAGCAGTTTAAGGTCAGAGATCTACAATGAGCAGTTCTTC.

This clonotype has more than one count but fewer than ten. The chain couples TRBV25-1 to TRBJ2-1; 12 bases are shared with TRBD2. The CDR3 is made up of 16 amino acids. Germline CDR1 and CDR2: MGHDK and SYGVNS. V trimming: 5 bases; J trimming: 9 bases; junction bases outside the gene matches: 11. The CDR3 is CASSRFRRLAGAEQFF. CDR3 DNA: TGTGCCAGCAGTAGGTTCCGCCGACTAGCGGGAGCTGAGCAGTTCTTC. Full variable domain (missing parts from reference TRBV25-1 and TRBJ2-1): EADIYQTPRYLVIGTGKKITLECSQTMGHDKMYWYQQDPGMELHLIHYSYGVNSTEKGDLSSESTVSRIRTEHFPLTLESARPSHTSQYLCASSRFRRLAGAEQFFGPGTRLTVL.

This clonotype has a handful of counts. The rearrangement joins TRBV20-1 to TRBJ2-7; D remains unclear. Trimming cost V 2 bases and J 4 bases, with 15 bases left between them. Germline lookup yields CDR1 DFQATT and CDR2 SNEGSKA (reference sequence). The CDR3 covers 14 residues. CDR3 sequence: CSARFDLGPYEQYF. CDR3 DNA: TGCAGTGCTAGATTTGACCTTGGGCCATACGAGCAGTACTTC.

This rearrangement joins TRBV5-1 to TRBJ2-5; D is uncertain. Germline CDR1 and CDR2: SGHRS and YFSETQ. V was trimmed by 4 bases and J by 0 bases, leaving 7 bases between them. The CDR3 has 13 residues. The CDR3 loop reads CASSRSDQETQYF. CDR3 in DNA: TGCGCCAGCAGCCGGTCAGACCAAGAGACCCAGTACTTC.

In this sample, this clonotype turned up a few times. This sequence joins TRBV3-1 and TRBJ2-3; 8 nucleotides line up with TRBD2. Unmatched junction bases numbered 6, after V lost 4 bases and J lost 6 bases. The CDR3 is 14 amino acids. Germline loops: CDR1 LGHDT, CDR2 YNNKEL (reference sequence). The CDR3 DNA is TGTGCCAGCAGCCCATACGGGAGGGCGGATACGCAGTATTTT. This translates into CASSPYGRADTQYF.